What follows describes a single T cell receptor beta chain. Its antigen is undetermined. The CDR3 is made up of 12 amino acids. V shed 4 bases and J shed 1 base, with 3 bases lying between them. Germline V gene lookup returns CDR1 MNHNY and CDR2 SVGAGI (reference sequence). Profiling relied on immunoSEQ multiplex PCR, and the TCRdb table lists in-frame clones only, not all of them. The table lists about 35,000 clones, approximately 90% of them singletons. Repertoires were sampled repeatedly during chemoradiotherapy. The data derive from a study of chemoradiotherapy in HPV16-positive cancers. Study summary: Candidate HPV-specific T-cell clones and common TCR motifs came from functional assays in a couple of HPV16-positive patients.

Study-wide findings and caveats: Non-HPV-specific T cells did not expand in tumors during treatment, whereas candidate HPV-specific clones and E7-related motifs did. Better recurrence-free survival went with HPV-responsive T-cell expansion in HPV16-positive patients.

V and J are TRBV6-6 and TRBJ2-3; D is ambiguous. The TCR originated in a human donor with HPV-associated anogenital cancer. The sequencing here drew on blood, taken from a patient who underwent chemoradiotherapy. CDR3 bases: TGTGCCAGCAGTTTGGGCACAGATACGCAGTATTTT. As protein: CASSLGTDTQYF.